This T cell receptor (beta chain) was sequenced during a study of CD8 T cells in Susac syndrome. V gave up 2 bases and J gave up 1 base, with 9 bases separating them. Germline loops: CDR1 SGHRS, CDR2 YFSETQ. The CDR3 totals 15 residues. Sequencing of TCR beta was undertaken in CD8+ and CD4+ T cells derived from blood. Negative isolation yielded CD8+ and CD4+ T cells; FACS enriched TEMRA cells. An amount of RNA that ranged from about 0.45 to 1 ug was reverse transcribed with random hexamers. TCRdb reanalysed the immunoSEQ multiplex PCR reads using MiXCR and keeps one entry per CDR3 protein. The table lists about 120,000 distinct CDR3 sequences, around 90% of them singletons, with about 0.15% in the top ten.

Sequenced: CD4+ T cells from PBMCs. The genes are TRBV5-1 and TRBJ2-2, with D possibly being TRBD1 (6 bases). The clonotype originates from a human donor in good health. The DNA for the CDR3 is TGCGCCAGCAGCTTAGGGGGACAGAACACCGGGGAGCTGTTTTTT. It encodes CASSLGGQNTGELFF.